The source of this TCR beta chain is a study of blood T cell repertoires in COVID-19. Study-level information: PBMCs, B-cell-depleted T cells, or T cells provided the cDNA or gDNA that made up the material.

The CDR3 covers 15 residues. Germline lookup yields CDR1 SGHRS and CDR2 YFSETQ. The J segment lost 1 base and the V segment lost 1 base, leaving 3 bases of the junction unmatched. How the authors handled the data: Cell counts per sample came from amplifying reference gene primers. Sequenced by immunoSEQ multiplex PCR; TCRdb stores in-frame clones only, minus some. V, J and clone size are those of that table, while D and trimming were read from the DNA. The table includes around 230,000 clones, roughly 88% detected once. The clonotype was recovered from a man aged 35 to 55 who had recovered from COVID-19. Sequenced: peripheral blood. This rearrangement joins TRBV5-1 to TRBJ2-7; TRBD1 agrees at 9 bases. CDR3 residues: CASSLWTGVSYEQYF. CDR3 sequence (DNA): TGCGCCAGCAGCTTGTGGACAGGGGTATCCTACGAGCAGTACTTC. The full variable domain, rest sourced from reference TRBV5-1 and TRBJ2-7, is KAGVTQTPRYLIKTRGQQVTLSCSPISGHRSVSWYQQTPGQGLQFLFEYFSETQRNKGNFPGRFSGRQFSNSRSEMNVSTLELGDSALYLCASSLWTGVSYEQYFGPGTRLTVT.